This entry lists 29 T cell receptor beta chains sequenced from one sample in a study of immune cell composition in non-small cell lung cancer. The table came from immunoSEQ multiplex PCR; TCRdb's copy has only in-frame clones and leaves some out. The sample consists of 3,200 or so clones, 65% to 80% of them appearing once. The source material was lung tumor tissue. The receptors shown here come from a human donor with non-small cell lung cancer.

This chain uses TRBV7-2 with TRBJ2-2; no firm D call. The V end was cut by 5 bases, the J end by 2 bases, with 12 bases between. The germline gives CDR1 SGHTA, CDR2 FQGNSA. This CDR3 spans 15 amino acids. As DNA, the CDR3 is TGTGCCAGCAGCATTTCCTCTCGTAACACCGGGGAGCTGTTTTTT. Amino acids: CASSISSRNTGELFF.

The rearrangement links TRBV5-1 to TRBJ1-6; 8 bases are a match to TRBD1. V lost 5 bases to trimming and J lost 11 bases; unmatched junction nucleotides: 6. Per germline, CDR1 SGHRS and CDR2 YFSETQ. CDR3 length: 13 residues. The DNA of the CDR3 is TGCGCCAGCAGACTCGGACAGGGAACACCCCTCCACTTT. Its translation is CASRLGQGTPLHF.

This clone was detected only a few times. This chain joins TRBV19 and TRBJ1-1; 11 bases match TRBD1. This CDR3 is built from 14 residues. The V gene end was trimmed by 5 bases and the J gene end by 5 bases; junction bases not matched to a gene: 4. Germline V gene lookup returns CDR1 LNHDA and CDR2 SQIVND (reference sequence). CDR3 bases: TGTGCCAGTAGTCCCGGACAGGGGGCGACTGAAGCTTTCTTT. Protein sequence: CASSPGQGATEAFF. Full variable domain (rest looked up from reference TRBV19 and TRBJ1-1): DGGITQSPKYLFRKEGQNVTLSCEQNLNHDAMYWYRQDPGQGLRLIYYSQIVNDFQKGDIAEGYSVSREKKESFPLTVTSAQKNPTAFYLCASSPGQGATEAFFGQGTRLTVV.

The chain links TRBV5-3 to TRBJ1-6; 8 positions agree with TRBD1. TRBV5-3 falls under the ORF class, with uncertain function. The V gene end was trimmed by 8 bases and the J gene end by 11 bases; junction bases not matched to a gene: 9. The CDR3 consists of 13 residues. This CDR3 reads CASSLGQGTPLHF. CDR3 sequence (DNA): TGTGCCAGCAGCCTCGGACAGGGAACACCCCTCCACTTT.

This clone was recorded once. This chain links TRBV6-5 with TRBJ1-1; TRBD1 matches 7 bases. This CDR3 comprises 15 residues. Trimming at V came to 3 bases and at J to 1 base, leaving 5 bases not matched to a gene. Germline V CDR1 and CDR2: MNHEY, SVGAGI. In DNA form, the CDR3 reads TGTGCCAGCAGTTATACAGGGGCCCAGAACACTGAAGCTTTCTTT. Protein: CASSYTGAQNTEAFF.

This rearrangement joins TRBV28 to TRBJ1-4, with 11 nucleotides matching TRBD1. CDR1 MDHEN and CDR2 SYDVKM come from the germline V gene. Unmatched junction bases numbered 7, after V lost 6 bases and J lost 10 bases. The CDR3 totals 14 residues. The CDR3 DNA sequence: TGTGCCAGCAGCACGGGACAGGGGGGGCGAAAACTGTTTTTT. It codes for CASSTGQGGRKLFF.

The chain is built from TRBV14 and TRBJ1-1; 9 bases agree with TRBD1. Unmatched junction bases numbered 4, after V lost 4 bases and J lost 4 bases. In germline, CDR1 is SGHDN, CDR2 FVKESK. CDR3 length: 14 residues. CDR3 loop: CASSRYRGRTEAFF. Here the CDR3 DNA reads TGTGCCAGCAGCCGCTACAGGGGGCGCACTGAAGCTTTCTTT.

V is TRBV30 and J is TRBJ2-2; D gene unclear. The CDR3 totals 17 residues. The germline V and J ends were trimmed by 0 bases and 0 bases, with 14 bases remaining between them. The germline gives CDR1 GTSNPN, CDR2 SVGIG (reference sequence). CDR3 in amino acids: CAWSVLPRLANTGELFF. The CDR3 DNA reads as TGTGCCTGGAGTGTACTTCCTCGGCTAGCGAACACCGGGGAGCTGTTTTTT.

This clone has only a few counts. The V and J genes are TRBV14 and TRBJ2-1; no clear D. This CDR3 is built from 12 residues. Trimming left V 0 bases short and J 9 bases short, with 6 bases between. The germline gives CDR1 SGHDN, CDR2 FVKESK. The CDR3 loop reads CASSQDRTEQFF. CDR3 bases: TGTGCCAGCAGCCAAGATAGAACTGAGCAGTTCTTC.

This chain uses TRBV5-1 with TRBJ1-2, with 7 bases aligning to TRBD1. The V gene's germline CDR1 is SGHRS and CDR2 YFSETQ. The CDR3 has 13 residues. V dropped 0 bases and J dropped 8; count of bases not matched to a gene: 4. CDR3 DNA: TGCGCCAGCAGCTTGGGGGACAGTAGCGGCTACACCTTC. It is translated as CASSLGDSSGYTF.

The rearrangement joins TRBV27 to TRBJ2-2; D gene ambiguous. Germline V lookup: CDR1 MNHEY, CDR2 SMNVEV (reference sequence). With 5 bases removed from V and 1 base from J, the gap between germline ends came to 5 bases. The CDR3 runs 13 residues. The CDR3 protein is CASSLLNTGELFF. For the CDR3, the DNA is TGTGCCAGCAGTCTCTTGAACACCGGGGAGCTGTTTTTT.

This clone came up a few times. The chain couples TRBV5-5 to TRBJ2-1; 7 positions match TRBD2. Germline V gene sequence: CDR1 SGHKS, CDR2 YYEKEE (reference sequence). The CDR3 contains 14 residues. With V trimmed by 0 bases and J by 9 bases, 6 bases remained unmatched. CDR3 coding DNA: TGTGCCAGCAGCTTGGGGGGAGGGGCTGGTGAGCAGTTCTTC. Translation: CASSLGGGAGEQFF. Together with reference TRBV5-5 and TRBJ2-1, the CDR3 gives the full variable domain: DAGVTQSPTHLIKTRGQQVTLRCSPISGHKSVSWYQQVLGQGPQFIFQYYEKEERGRGNFPDRFSARQFPNYSSELNVNALLLGDSALYLCASSLGGGAGEQFFGPGTRLTVL.

The genes are TRBV2 and TRBJ1-1; 8 bases are a match to TRBD1. Trimming cost V 6 bases and J 4 bases; bases outside gene matches: 10. The CDR3 contains 15 residues. Germline assignment: CDR1 SNHLY and CDR2 FYNNEI. The CDR3 loop reads CASRATDRGGTEAFF. CDR3 coding DNA: TGTGCCAGCAGAGCCACCGACAGGGGAGGCACTGAAGCTTTCTTT.

The chain links TRBV5-6 to TRBJ1-1; D is possibly TRBD1 (5 bases). The CDR3 covers 11 residues. The germline V gene encodes CDR1 SGHDT and CDR2 YYEEEE. Trimming pared 5 bases from V and 11 bases from J, leaving 13 bases between. CDR3 in amino acids: CASSDGGAAFF. As DNA, the CDR3 is TGTGCCAGCAGTGACGGAGGGGCGGCTTTCTTT.

This clone showed up just a few times. In DNA, the CDR3 is TGTGCCAGTAGTATTGCGAGCTCCTATAATTCACCCCTCCACTTT. As protein: CASSIASSYNSPLHF. The chain recombines TRBV19 with TRBJ1-6; D is unclear. Per the germline V gene, CDR1 is LNHDA and CDR2 is SQIVND (reference sequence). The CDR3 has 15 residues. Trimming removed 3 bases from V and 0 bases from J, with 6 bases in between.

V and J are TRBV9 and TRBJ2-7; TRBD2 matches 7 bases. The CDR3 loop spans 14 amino acids. Trimming removed 4 bases from V and 3 bases from J; junction bases left unmatched: 7. The germline gives CDR1 SGDLS, CDR2 YYNGEE. The CDR3 DNA reads TGTGCCAGCAGCTTTGGACTAGAAGACTACGAGCAGTACTTC. Residues: CASSFGLEDYEQYF.

This chain connects TRBV27 to TRBJ2-2; D is unresolved. This CDR3 spans 12 amino acids. CDR1 and CDR2 (germline): MNHEY, SMNVEV (reference sequence). Trimming took off 5 bases at V and 2 bases at J, with 3 bases between the two ends. CDR3: CASSPNTGELFF. As DNA, the CDR3 is TGTGCCAGCAGTCCAAACACCGGGGAGCTGTTTTTT.

This clone was observed a few times. The V and J genes are TRBV7-2 and TRBJ1-2; D unresolved. Germline V gives CDR1 SGHTA, CDR2 FQGNSA. This CDR3 has 17 residues. V was pared by 1 base and J by 0 bases, with 15 bases between. The CDR3 nucleotides are TGTGCCAGCAGCTTAGGTCCCGGGGAATGGGCTAACTATGGCTACACCTTC. Amino acids: CASSLGPGEWANYGYTF. The variable domain in full, completed from reference TRBV7-2 and TRBJ1-2, reads GAGVSQSPSNKVTEKGKDVELRCDPISGHTALYWYRQSLGQGLEFLIYFQGNSAPDKSGLPSDRFSAERTGGSVSTLTIQRTQQEDSAVYLCASSLGPGEWANYGYTFGSGTRLTVV.

The chain links TRBV28 to TRBJ2-1; D is perhaps TRBD2 (5 bases). In germline, CDR1 is MDHEN, CDR2 SYDVKM. The CDR3 length is 14 residues. Trimming left V 1 base short and J 10 bases short, with 14 bases between. The CDR3 here is CASSLFGLAGEQFF. The CDR3 region has the DNA TGTGCCAGCAGTTTATTTGGTCTAGCAGGCGAGCAGTTCTTC.

This sequence joins TRBV7-3 and TRBJ1-2; TRBD1 aligns across 7 bases. There are 13 residues in the CDR3. V shed 5 bases, J shed 4 bases, and the junction held 4 bases outside the gene matches. The germline gives CDR1 SGHTA, CDR2 FQGTGA. CDR3 loop: CASSRRGTYGYTF. The CDR3 bases are TGTGCCAGCAGCCGCAGGGGGACCTATGGCTACACCTTC.

The J gene is TRBJ1-1, the V gene TRBV6-1, with D tentatively TRBD1 (5 bases). The germline V gene has CDR1 MNHNS and CDR2 SASEGT. The V end lost 1 base, the J end lost 0 bases, and 15 bases lay between the germline ends. CDR3 length equals 17 residues. The CDR3 is CASSEVGGADMNTEAFF. In nucleotides, the CDR3 is TGTGCCAGCAGTGAAGTTGGAGGGGCTGACATGAACACTGAAGCTTTCTTT.

The V and J genes are TRBV14 and TRBJ2-7, with a weak D call TRBD1 (6 bases). Germline assignment: CDR1 SGHDN and CDR2 FVKESK. This CDR3 has 14 residues. The germline V and J ends were trimmed by 3 bases and 0 bases, with 9 bases remaining between them. In nucleotides, the CDR3 is TGTGCCAGCAGCCAGCAACAGGGCTCCTACGAGCAGTACTTC. Residues: CASSQQQGSYEQYF.

The V gene is TRBV7-9, the J gene TRBJ1-5, with a tentative D call TRBD1 (5 bases). CDR1 is SEHNR, CDR2 FQNEAQ, per germline (reference sequence). The CDR3 consists of 15 residues. V was clipped by 6 bases and J by 1 base, with 13 bases between them. Here the CDR3 reads CASSFGGGSNQPQHF. DNA for the CDR3: TGTGCCAGCAGTTTTGGGGGGGGAAGCAATCAGCCCCAGCATTTT. Looking up the rest from reference TRBV7-9 and TRBJ1-5 gives the full variable domain: DTGVSQNPRHKITKRGQNVTFRCDPISEHNRLYWYRQTLGQGPEFLTYFQNEAQLEKSRLLSDRFSAERPKGSFSTLEIQRTEQGDSAMYLCASSFGGGSNQPQHFGDGTRLSIL.

The chain combines TRBV7-2 with TRBJ1-6, with TRBD1 matching over 7 bases. J lost 9 bases, V lost 1 base, and 6 bases had no gene match. The CDR3 consists of 15 residues. Germline CDR1 reads SGHTA; CDR2 reads FQGNSA. CDR3 coding DNA: TGTGCCAGCAGCTTAGAGGGGGCATCGATTTCACCCCTCCACTTT. Protein sequence: CASSLEGASISPLHF.

J is TRBJ2-7 and V is TRBV2, with TRBD1 matching 8 bases. V lost 6 bases and J lost 6; bases outside the gene matches: 7. The germline gives CDR1 SNHLY, CDR2 FYNNEI. The CDR3 has 13 residues. This CDR3 is CASRTGQVTEQYF. The DNA of the CDR3 is TGTGCCAGCAGAACGGGACAGGTAACCGAGCAGTACTTC.

The J gene is TRBJ1-3, the V gene TRBV11-2, with 7 bases lining up with TRBD1. The CDR3 is 16 amino acids. CDR1 is SGHAT, CDR2 FQNNGV, per germline. Losses at the gene ends were 5 bases for V and 2 bases for J; bases not matched to a gene: 9. CDR3 loop: CASSLTIGTAGNTIYF. The CDR3 DNA follows: TGTGCCAGCAGCCTCACGATCGGGACAGCTGGAAACACCATATATTTT.

The rearrangement links TRBV13 to TRBJ1-2; TRBD1 might be the D (5 bases). CDR3 size: 13 residues. The V end was cut by 9 bases, the J end by 4 bases, with 15 bases between. Germline values: CDR1 PRHDT, CDR2 FYEKMQ (reference sequence). The CDR3 DNA is TGTGCCAGTTCCTTGGGGGGTTCCTATGGCTACACCTTC. It is translated as CASSLGGSYGYTF. Full variable domain (remainder filled in from reference TRBV13 and TRBJ1-2): AAGVIQSPRHLIKEKRETATLKCYPIPRHDTVYWYQQGPGQDPQFLISFYEKMQSDKGSIPDRFSAQQFSDYHSELNMSSLELGDSALYFCASSLGGSYGYTFGSGTRLTVV.

The chain recombines TRBV25-1 with TRBJ2-7; perhaps TRBD1 as D (6 bases). The CDR3 runs 12 residues. V was cut by 10 bases and J by 2 bases, with 12 bases left in between. Per the germline V gene, CDR1 is MGHDK and CDR2 is SYGVNS. CDR3 loop: CATKGETYEQYF. The DNA of the CDR3 is TGTGCCACCAAGGGGGAGACCTACGAGCAGTACTTC.

V and J are TRBV5-6 and TRBJ1-2; 8 bases fit TRBD1. J lost 8 bases, V lost 5 bases, and 8 bases had no gene match. CDR3 length: 13 residues. Per germline, CDR1 SGHDT and CDR2 YYEEEE. CDR3 in amino acids: CASRPDRDYGYTF. As DNA, the CDR3 is TGTGCCAGCAGGCCGGACAGGGATTACGGCTACACCTTC.